One sample yielded the 2 T cell receptor beta chains listed below, sequenced in a study of vaccination and CD4 T cells after COVID-19 (dated by TCRdb to between 2020 and 2023). In light of the paper, this sample's treatment or condition label describes: approximately nine-day PBMC culture with coronavirus spike peptide pools or control peptides (ViraFEST assay). Library method: PCR. Sequencing was carried out with an Illumina iSeq 100. TCR sequencing of DNA from cultured CD4+ T cells used the Oncomine TCR Beta short-read assay at the Johns Hopkins FTIC core. The raw public reads went through TCRdb reprocessing: fastp at Q25, MiXCR clone calling, in-frame beta chains kept. Every entry covers one CDR3 protein and lists the most common genes and DNA from its rows. Present in this sample are 5,000 or so distinct CDR3 sequences, around 71% of which were seen just once. 20% to 30% of the sample is held by the ten biggest clonotypes.

These TCRs are of unknown antigen specificity. The sequenced material came from CD4+ T cells from blood, cultured in vitro. The receptors here all came from a human donor who had recovered from COVID-19.

J is TRBJ1-5 and V is TRBV2; D not resolved. The germline gives CDR1 SNHLY, CDR2 FYNNEI. The germline V and J ends were trimmed by 7 bases and 5 bases, with 12 bases remaining between them. This CDR3 is 13 amino acids long. This chain's CDR3 is CASIPEAHQPQHF. The DNA of the CDR3 is TGTGCCAGCATCCCCGAGGCCCATCAGCCCCAGCATTTT.

V is TRBV10-3 and J is TRBJ1-1; TRBD1 aligns across 8 bases. The germline V gene encodes CDR1 ENHRY and CDR2 SYGVKD. Trimming removed 4 bases from V and 4 bases from J; junction bases left unmatched: 5. This CDR3 region has 14 residues. The CDR3 nucleotides read TGTGCCATCAGTGGTGTAGGGACAGGCACTGAAGCTTTCTTT. Protein product: CAISGVGTGTEAFF.